A selection of T cell receptor beta chains follows, all from one sample in a study of identical twins. One entry per CDR3 protein results from TCRdb running MiXCR on the 5' RACE reads. The data contain about 530,000 distinct CDR3 sequences, roughly 15% of them singletons. This same sample was also part of a study on yellow fever vaccine responses in identical twins.

Sequencing input: CD4+ T cells sorted from blood. These receptor sequences come from a woman under 30 in good health. Both conserved end residues are part of each CDR3. D genes are given only for firm matches. Not all rows give a size; the values are once, few, many and, for expanded clones, a class.

j_call | d_call | v_call | clone_size | cdr3_aa | cdr3_nt
TRBJ2-1 | . | TRBV7-2 | . | CASSRPDEQFF | TGTGCCAGCAGCCGGCCGGATGAGCAGTTCTTC
TRBJ2-7 | . | TRBV10-3 | . | CAISERAYEQYF | TGTGCCATCAGTGAACGCGCCTACGAGCAGTACTTC
TRBJ2-4 | TRBD2 | TRBV14 | few | CASSQGGLADLKNIQYF | TGTGCCAGCAGCCAGGGGGGACTAGCGGACCTCAAAAACATTCAGTACTTC
TRBJ2-5 | TRBD1 | TRBV4-1 | . | CASSQTVQGAWETQYF | TGCGCCAGCAGCCAGACGGTTCAGGGGGCCTGGGAGACCCAGTACTTC
TRBJ2-1 | TRBD1 | TRBV2 | . | CASSPETGVWFF | TGTGCCAGCAGCCCGGAAACAGGGGTTTGGTTCTTC
TRBJ2-1 | TRBD1 | TRBV29-1 | . | CSVEGQWSSYNEQFF | TGCAGCGTTGAGGGACAGTGGAGCTCCTACAATGAGCAGTTCTTC
TRBJ2-1 | TRBD2 | TRBV19 | . | CASRVGLAGYNEQFF | TGTGCCAGTAGGGTGGGACTAGCGGGTTACAATGAGCAGTTCTTC
TRBJ2-5 | . | TRBV5-1 | . | CASSFGLRRETQYF | TGCGCCAGCAGCTTTGGACTGCGCAGAGAGACCCAGTACTTC
TRBJ2-7 | . | TRBV2 | . | CASISGGGAEQYF | TGTGCCAGCATCTCGGGCGGAGGGGCCGAGCAGTACTTC
TRBJ2-1 | TRBD2 | TRBV12-3/TRBV12-4 | few | CASSPSGGKGDEQFF | TGTGCCAGCAGCCCAAGCGGGGGTAAAGGAGATGAGCAGTTCTTC
TRBJ2-3 | TRBD2 | TRBV4-2 | . | CASSQGSGVTDTQYF | TGTGCCAGCAGCCAAGGTAGCGGGGTGACAGATACGCAGTATTTT
TRBJ2-7 | . | TRBV6-5 | . | CASSYSGWGIYEQYF | TGTGCCAGCAGTTACTCCGGGTGGGGGATCTACGAGCAGTACTTC
TRBJ1-3 | . | TRBV7-9 | few | CASSLAGGLGNTIYF | TGTGCCAGCAGCTTAGCGGGGGGCCTCGGAAACACCATATATTTT
TRBJ2-1 | . | TRBV12-3/TRBV12-4 | many | CASSSPRSGFSYEQFF | TGTGCCAGCAGTTCACCTAGGAGTGGTTTCTCTTATGAGCAGTTCTTC
TRBJ2-5 | . | TRBV9 | . | CASSVGAGETQYF | TGTGCCAGCAGCGTCGGGGCTGGGGAGACCCAGTACTTC
TRBJ2-1 | TRBD2 | TRBV29-1 | . | CSVDNRGLAGYEQFF | TGCAGCGTTGATAACCGGGGACTAGCGGGCTATGAGCAGTTCTTC
TRBJ2-1 | TRBD2 | TRBV28 | few | CASSLIGLAGDYEQFF | TGTGCCAGCAGTTTAATCGGACTAGCGGGAGACTATGAGCAGTTCTTC
TRBJ2-2 | . | TRBV5-1 | few | CATKEAFNTGELFF | TGCGCCACTAAAGAAGCATTTAACACCGGGGAGCTGTTTTTT
TRBJ1-2 | . | TRBV6-1 | . | CASRPPGTSSTGYTF | TGTGCCAGCAGACCACCCGGGACCTCTTCCACTGGCTACACCTTC
TRBJ1-5 | . | TRBV10-3 | many | CAISESFGGNQPQHF | TGTGCCATCAGTGAGTCGTTTGGAGGCAATCAGCCCCAGCATTTT
TRBJ2-6 | TRBD1 | TRBV11-1 | few | CANQLSPISSRQGTYSGANVLTF | TGTGCCAACCAGCTTAGCCCCATTAGTTCTAGACAGGGAACTTACTCTGGGGCCAACGTCCTGACTTTC
TRBJ1-5 | . | TRBV3-1 | many | CASSQDSGDQPQHF | TGTGCCAGCAGCCAAGATTCCGGGGACCAGCCCCAGCATTTT
TRBJ2-4 | . | TRBV7-9 | . | CASSQGREIQYF | TGTGCCAGCAGCCAGGGCCGTGAAATTCAGTACTTC
TRBJ2-3 | TRBD1 | TRBV20-1 | few | CSARDDRGMDTQYF | TGCAGTGCTAGGGACGACAGGGGAATGGATACGCAGTATTTT
TRBJ2-2 | TRBD2 | TRBV19 | few | CASSMGLAGTGELFF | TGTGCCAGTAGTATGGGACTAGCGGGGACCGGGGAGCTGTTTTTT
TRBJ2-5 | . | TRBV24-1 | few | CATSVGGSGHQETQYF | TGTGCCACCAGTGTTGGAGGATCAGGGCACCAAGAGACCCAGTACTTC
TRBJ2-6 | . | TRBV29-1 | few | CSVRFGGANVLTF | TGCAGCGTTCGTTTTGGGGGGGCCAACGTCCTGACTTTC
TRBJ2-1 | TRBD2 | TRBV3-1 | . | CASSQGLAANNEQFF | TGTGCCAGCAGCCAAGGACTAGCAGCGAACAATGAGCAGTTCTTC